The present T cell receptor (beta chain) was sequenced within a study of T-cell reconstitution after alpha-beta-depleted transplantation in children. Many counts were recorded for this clonotype. Preparation of the TCRbeta library used unique molecular identifiers. TCRdb passed the PCR reads through MiXCR, listing each CDR3 protein once. This sample has about 230,000 distinct CDR3 sequences, with approximately 9.8% found just once. This CDR3 is 15 amino acids long. V dropped 6 bases and J dropped 4; count of bases not matched to a gene: 8. The V gene's germline CDR1 is MNHEY and CDR2 SVGEGT. This TCR came from a human donor who donated a stem cell graft to a child with SCID. Here the sequenced sample was PBMCs from the stem cell graft donor, taken from the stem cell graft. The chain uses TRBV6-2 or TRBV6-3 and TRBJ2-1; 8 bases line up with TRBD2. CDR3 sequence: CASRRAGGRYNEQFF. DNA for the CDR3: TGTGCCAGCAGGCGCGCGGGGGGACGATACAATGAGCAGTTCTTC.